The present entry profiles one TCR beta chain with its context. Its specific antigen is unknown. No much larger clonotype is one base removed from it; base qualities were not supplied. High-throughput TCR beta sequencing profiled peripheral blood CD8+ and CD4+ T cells from healthy donors, Susac syndrome patients and multiple sclerosis patients. The healthy donors served as controls matched for age and sex. Bulk CD8+ and CD4+ T cells were purified by magnetic negative isolation, while CD8+ TEMRA cells were enriched using FACS. Blood was collected in EDTA tubes and processed within 24 hours, with PBMCs isolated through density gradient centrifugation. PBMCs intended for TCR sequencing were frozen in liquid nitrogen and were later thawed in a 37 degrees C water bath. A purity of at least 90% was achieved for sorted or isolated CD4+, CD8+ and CD8+ TEMRA cells. The data belong to a study of CD8 T cells in Susac syndrome (dated by TCRdb to the late 2010s). Turning to the overall study: The study used repertoire sequencing to test whether antigen drove CD8+ T cell activation and differentiation in Susac syndrome. What the research found in general, with its limitations: The number of individuals in the TCR sequencing and HLA analysis was recognized as being relatively small.

RNA was extracted using the RNeasy kit, and roughly 0.5 to 1 ug of the RNA was reverse transcribed with random hexamers. TCR beta CDR3 regions were amplified with the immunoSEQ multiplex PCR assay covering 54 Vbeta and 13 Jbeta segments. To correct PCR amplification bias, a synthetic template baseline was used for both primer optimization and computational correction. Per the original workflow: Reads were assigned to V, D and J genes according to IMGT and analyzed in immunoSEQ Analyzer, with only productive sequences retained. To calculate clonality, Shannon entropy was normalized by log2 of the number of productive unique sequences and then subtracted from one. For each patient and control, public and private clones were evaluated within the 100 most prevalent clones. Susac-specific clones were defined as absent from healthy and MS cohorts, about 1,100 published viral clones and other ImmuneACCESS disease sequences. TCRdb reprocessed the public reads (quality trimming at Q25 with fastp, clone calling with MiXCR) and kept in-frame beta chains. Rows merge per CDR3 protein into single entries with the most common DNA and genes. TCRdb's processing, not the study's, gives the V and J calls here. The sample table shows about 190,000 distinct CDR3 sequences, and roughly 96% are seen once. Roughly 0.1% of the sample is taken by the ten largest.

The germline V gene yields SGHRS for CDR1 and YFSETQ for CDR2. The CDR3, cysteine through phenylalanine, is 16 amino acids long. The entry retains the CDR3 DNA only, 48 bases that are in frame from base 1. The V and J ends are trimmed by 6 bases and 3 bases, leaving 20 bases between them. Sequencing input: CD4+ T cells from PBMCs. The V and J genes are TRBV5-1 and TRBJ2-3; possibly the D gene is TRBD2, per 5 matching bases. The receptor was isolated from a human donor in good health. The CDR3 is CASNSRWGEITDTQYF. The sequence in DNA is TGCGCCAGCAACTCACGGTGGGGAGAAATAACAGATACGCAGTATTTT.